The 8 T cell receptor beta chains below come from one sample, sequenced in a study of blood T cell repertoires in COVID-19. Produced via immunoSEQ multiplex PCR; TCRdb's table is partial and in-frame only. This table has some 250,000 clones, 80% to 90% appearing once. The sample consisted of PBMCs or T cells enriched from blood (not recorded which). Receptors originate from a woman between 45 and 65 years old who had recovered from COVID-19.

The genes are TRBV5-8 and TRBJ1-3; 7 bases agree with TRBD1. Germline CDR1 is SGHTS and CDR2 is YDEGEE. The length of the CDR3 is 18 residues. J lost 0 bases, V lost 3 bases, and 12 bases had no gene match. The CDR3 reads CASSYRGVRLSSGNTIYF. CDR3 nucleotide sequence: TGTGCCAGCAGCTACAGGGGCGTAAGATTATCCTCTGGAAACACCATATATTTT.

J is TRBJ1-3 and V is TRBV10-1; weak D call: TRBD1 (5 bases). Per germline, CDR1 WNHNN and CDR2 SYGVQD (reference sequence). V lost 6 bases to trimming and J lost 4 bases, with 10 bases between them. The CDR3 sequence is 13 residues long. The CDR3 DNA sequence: TGCGCCAGCAGCCGACAGAACGGAAACACCATATATTTT. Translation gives CASSRQNGNTIYF.

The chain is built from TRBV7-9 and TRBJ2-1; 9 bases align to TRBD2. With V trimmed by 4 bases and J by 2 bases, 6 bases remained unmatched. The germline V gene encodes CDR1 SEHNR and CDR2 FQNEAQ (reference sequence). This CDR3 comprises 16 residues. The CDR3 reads CASSWLAGRTYNEQFF. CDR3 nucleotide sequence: TGTGCCAGCAGCTGGCTAGCGGGAAGAACCTACAATGAGCAGTTCTTC. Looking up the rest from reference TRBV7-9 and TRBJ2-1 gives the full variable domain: DTGVSQNPRHKITKRGQNVTFRCDPISEHNRLYWYRQTLGQGPEFLTYFQNEAQLEKSRLLSDRFSAERPKGSFSTLEIQRTEQGDSAMYLCASSWLAGRTYNEQFFGPGTRLTVL.

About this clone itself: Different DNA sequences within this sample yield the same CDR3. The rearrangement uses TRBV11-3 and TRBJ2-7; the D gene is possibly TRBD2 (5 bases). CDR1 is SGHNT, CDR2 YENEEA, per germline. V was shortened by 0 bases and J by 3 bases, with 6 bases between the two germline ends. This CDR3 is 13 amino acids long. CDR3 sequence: CASSLEAGYEQYF. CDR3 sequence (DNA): TGTGCCAGCAGCTTAGAGGCGGGCTACGAGCAGTACTTC. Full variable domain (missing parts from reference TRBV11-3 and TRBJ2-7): EAGVVQSPRYKIIEKKQPVAFWCNPISGHNTLYWYLQNLGQGPELLIRYENEEAVDDSQLPKDRFSAERLKGVDSTLKIQPAELGDSAVYLCASSLEAGYEQYFGPGTRLTVT.

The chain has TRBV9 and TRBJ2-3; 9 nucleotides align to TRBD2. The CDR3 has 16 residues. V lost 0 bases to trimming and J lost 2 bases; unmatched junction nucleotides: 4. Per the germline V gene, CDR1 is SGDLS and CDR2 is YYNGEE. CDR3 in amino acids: CASSVGASGTTDTQYF. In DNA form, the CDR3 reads TGTGCCAGCAGCGTAGGGGCTAGCGGGACCACAGATACGCAGTATTTT.

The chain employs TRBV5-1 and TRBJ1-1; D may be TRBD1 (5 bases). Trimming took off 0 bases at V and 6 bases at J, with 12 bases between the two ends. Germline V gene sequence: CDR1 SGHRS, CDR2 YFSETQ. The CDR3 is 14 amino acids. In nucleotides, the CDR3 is TGCGCCAGCAGCTTGGAGCAGGGTATCTCTGAAGCTTTCTTT. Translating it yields CASSLEQGISEAFF.

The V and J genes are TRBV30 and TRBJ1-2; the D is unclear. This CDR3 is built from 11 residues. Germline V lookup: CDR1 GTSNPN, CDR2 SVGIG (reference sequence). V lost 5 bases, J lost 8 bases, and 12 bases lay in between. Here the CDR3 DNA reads TGTGCCTGGGATACTCCAGGCGGCTACACCTTC. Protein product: CAWDTPGGYTF.

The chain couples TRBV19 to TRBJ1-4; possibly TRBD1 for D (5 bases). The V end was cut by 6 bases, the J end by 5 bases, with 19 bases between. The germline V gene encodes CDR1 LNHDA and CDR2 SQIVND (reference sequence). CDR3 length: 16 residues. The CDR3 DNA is TGTGCCAGTAGAAAGGGATGGGGGGTGAGAAATGAAAAACTGTTTTTT. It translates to CASRKGWGVRNEKLFF. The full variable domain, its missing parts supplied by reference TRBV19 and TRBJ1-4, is DGGITQSPKYLFRKEGQNVTLSCEQNLNHDAMYWYRQDPGQGLRLIYYSQIVNDFQKGDIAEGYSVSREKKESFPLTVTSAQKNPTAFYLCASRKGWGVRNEKLFFGSGTQLSVL.